This TCR beta chain originates from a study of CD8+ T cells in alopecia areata. CDR1 SGHNT and CDR2 YYREEE come from the germline V gene (reference sequence). Trimming left V 2 bases short and J 2 bases short, with 8 bases between. The CDR3 has 13 residues. Investigators isolated RNA and reverse transcribed it into cDNA to act as the sequencing template. TCRdb keeps only in-frame clones here, not all; method: immunoSEQ multiplex PCR. The data contain about 150,000 clones, around 50% of them seen just once; the ten biggest clones take up approximately 19%. The TCR originated in a human donor with alopecia areata. The sample was CD8+ T cells sorted from blood, taken at week 0. J is TRBJ2-7 and V is TRBV5-4, with D perhaps assigned TRBD1 or TRBD2 (5 bases each). CDR3 protein: CASSFGTTYEQYF. The CDR3 DNA reads TGTGCCAGCAGCTTCGGGACCACCTACGAGCAGTACTTC. Combining the CDR3 with reference TRBV5-4 and TRBJ2-7 gives the whole variable domain ETGVTQSPTHLIKTRGQQVTLRCSSQSGHNTVSWYQQALGQGPQFIFQYYREEENGRGNFPPRFSGLQFPNYSSELNVNALELDDSALYLCASSFGTTYEQYFGPGTRLTVT.